The TCR beta chain under discussion was sequenced for a study of CD8+ T cells in alopecia areata (dated by TCRdb to 2017 to 2018). Describing the broader study: The treated patients, all with moderate-to-severe alopecia areata, were enrolled in an open-label pilot trial of oral tofacitinib given at 5 to 10 mg twice daily. Patients stayed on tofacitinib for 6 to 18 months and then had 6 months of follow-up off drug so that delayed response and recurrence could be assessed. For the treated patients, the SALT score, which quantifies what percentage of scalp surface area is affected, served as the measure of disease severity. To study T cell clonal expansion in alopecia areata, the researchers applied high-throughput TCRbeta sequencing to both the C3H/HeJ mouse model and human patients. In humans, TCRbeta sequencing was performed on scalp tissue and on sorted CD4+ and CD8+ peripheral blood T cells from healthy controls and from patients with patchy or totalis/universalis alopecia areata. Biopsies were taken from tofacitinib-treated patients at baseline and at 4 and 24 weeks of treatment, and a later scalp biopsy was taken in several of the tofacitinib-treated patients. Scalp clonality was compared among normal scalp (n=4), patchy alopecia areata scalp (n=8), and alopecia totalis/universalis scalp (n=8). RNA was obtained with the PAXgene miRNA kit for fixed scalp, the miRNeasy kit for PBMCs, and the RNeasy kit for mouse skin. Amplification of TCRbeta CDR3 regions was done by immunoSEQ multiplex PCR using 35 Vbeta forward primers and 13 Jbeta reverse primers. Study-wide findings and limitations: Shared TCR sequences between patients were less evident than in mice, which may be partly attributable to HLA diversity in the patient population. Tofacitinib significantly decreased scalp clonality and the number of expanded CD8+ clones among the top 100 scalp clones. Because the treated cohort was small and included a single nonresponder, larger studies are needed to assess links between baseline CD8+ expansion and response. Unlike mouse skin, where gammadelta T cells dominate, normal human skin contains resident alphabeta T cells that get sequenced too, which complicates analysis of the scalp TCR repertoire. Higher clonality and more expanded CD8+ clones were observed in lesional scalp than in normal scalp, particularly in alopecia totalis/universalis, a finding suggestive of antigenic drive. During tofacitinib treatment, many expanded lesional clones remained in scalp and blood, and this persistence may partly explain relapse after treatment is stopped.

Explained via the paper, the time point label denotes: less than five weeks on oral tofacitinib. The sample's treatment or condition label is to be understood as: oral pan-JAK inhibitor, 5-10 mg twice daily. Lesional scalp punch biopsies and peripheral blood were obtained from alopecia areata patients. PBMCs were separated by density centrifugation and stained for CD3, CD4 and CD8, after which CD4+ and CD8+ T cells were sorted on a FACSAria. Libraries came from the immunoSEQ multiplex PCR assay. To provide template for TCR sequencing, every sample had RNA extracted and reverse transcribed into cDNA. First-strand cDNA was synthesized with SuperScript III using a 2:1 mix of oligo-dT and random hexamers. A synthetic immune receptor repertoire was used to gauge amplification bias, and whatever bias remained was removed computationally. In the paper's pipeline: Raw reads were preprocessed to remove errors, and CDR3 was defined according to IMGT conventions as the region from the conserved cysteine to phenylalanine. Clonality was calculated as 1 minus Shannon entropy normalized by log2 of the number of productive unique TCRs. Whether scalp clones were CD4 or CD8 was inferred by matching scalp TCRbeta sequences against CD4 and CD8 repertoires sorted from blood. The immuneACCESS repertoire file appears here via TCRdb, limited to in-frame rearrangements. These files lack a portion of the clones; in checked studies, under half of the deficit traces to unresolved V genes, and the cause of the others is not known. The V and J calls and the clone size are those of that table, but D and trimming were determined from the DNA. The sample table contains 200,000 to 250,000 clones; only one count was recorded for approximately 57% of them. About 1.4% of the sample rests with the top ten.

Including cysteine and phenylalanine, the CDR3 has 16 amino acids. The only DNA kept is the CDR3, 48 bases in frame from the first base. V was cut back by 3 bases and J by 2 bases, leaving a gap of 15 bases between them. The germline V gene yields SGHDN for CDR1 and FVKESK for CDR2. Concerning this clone itself: The antigen it binds to is not known. Within one base of it there is no much larger clone, and no base qualities were kept.

This material consisted of CD4+ T cells sorted from blood, taken at week 4, from a patient treated with tofacitinib. The sequence links TRBV14 to TRBJ2-3; TRBD1 is a possible D gene, resting on 5 matching bases. The TCR comes from a human donor with alopecia areata. The base sequence is TGTGCCAGCAGCCATGACAAGTCCGGACACACAGATACGCAGTATTTT. It translates as CASSHDKSGHTDTQYF.